A single sample is the source of the 21 T cell receptor beta chains below, sequenced in a study of cytomegalovirus exposure and HLA in healthy donors (dated by TCRdb to about 2017). The method behind the library was the immunoSEQ multiplex PCR assay. For the multiplex PCR, a mixture combining 60 forward primers for TCR Vbeta segments and 13 reverse primers for TCR Jbeta segments was used. TCRdb retrieved this table from immuneACCESS and kept in-frame rearrangements only. Not all clones are present; in checked studies, unresolved V genes account for under half, and no reason is known for the remainder. The sample table holds fewer than 200,000 clones, of which roughly 80% were seen once. The ten largest make up 4.5% of the sample. Sequencing used PBMCs. All receptors come from a woman aged 45-65 years in good health and CMV-seropositive.

In this sample, this clone turned up a few times. The chain uses TRBV5-1 and TRBJ2-5; 8 positions match TRBD2. The trim removed 2 bases at V and 2 bases at J, leaving 2 bases unmatched. This CDR3 spans 14 amino acids. Germline V lookup: CDR1 SGHRS, CDR2 YFSETQ. The CDR3 DNA reads TGCGCCAGCAGCTTAGCGGGGGCACAAGAGACCCAGTACTTC. Its protein is CASSLAGAQETQYF.

This clone was seen a single time. This chain's CDR3 is CAWSVGQGDQPQHF. The CDR3 bases are TGTGCCTGGAGTGTGGGTCAGGGGGATCAGCCCCAGCATTTT. This chain uses TRBV30 with TRBJ1-5; 7 bases agree with TRBD1. CDR3 size: 14 residues. Germline V CDR1 and CDR2: GTSNPN, SVGIG (reference sequence). V shed 0 bases and J 5 bases; nucleotides not matched to a gene: 4.

The chain joins TRBV5-8 to TRBJ1-1; TRBD1 matches at 10 bases. Germline V gives CDR1 SGHTS, CDR2 YDEGEE. The CDR3 extends over 15 amino acids. After removal of 2 bases from V and 10 bases from J, the junction contained 11 bases not matched to a gene. CDR3 sequence reads: CASSLRQGASFGAFF. CDR3 DNA: TGTGCCAGCAGCTTAAGACAGGGGGCATCTTTCGGAGCTTTCTTT.

The chain carries TRBV6-4 and TRBJ2-7, with 7 bases that match TRBD1. The length of the CDR3 is 15 residues. Germline V gene lookup returns CDR1 MRHNA and CDR2 SNTAGT. Trimming at V came to 2 bases and at J to 6 bases, leaving 10 bases not matched to a gene. The CDR3 is CASSDAGKGGVEQYF. CDR3 nucleotide sequence: TGTGCCAGCAGTGACGCGGGTAAAGGGGGCGTCGAGCAGTACTTC.

This CDR3 is CATSRARENIQYF. The CDR3 DNA sequence: TGTGCCACCAGCAGAGCGCGGGAAAACATTCAGTACTTC. The chain couples TRBV15 to TRBJ2-4; TRBD2 might be the D (5 bases). Germline lookup yields CDR1 LNHNV and CDR2 YYDKDF (reference sequence). Trimming removed 1 base from V and 5 bases from J, with 6 bases in between. CDR3 length: 13 amino acids.

Concerning this clone: The same CDR3 arises from other DNA sequences in this sample as well. The chain has TRBV14 and TRBJ2-4; D possibly corresponds to TRBD2 (5 bases). The CDR3 sequence is 15 residues long. Germline CDR1 reads SGHDN; CDR2 reads FVKESK. V lost 6 bases, J lost 4 bases, and 16 bases lay in between. The CDR3 coding sequence is TGTGCCAGCAGTGGAAGACCTGGACTTAAAAACATTCAGTACTTC. Translation gives CASSGRPGLKNIQYF.

The CDR3 spells CASSQGQPYNEQFF. DNA for the CDR3: TGTGCCAGCAGTCAGGGACAGCCCTACAATGAGCAGTTCTTC. The chain is built from TRBV27 and TRBJ2-1; 7 positions agree with TRBD1. The V gene's germline CDR1 is MNHEY and CDR2 SMNVEV (reference sequence). The CDR3 is made up of 14 amino acids. V dropped 5 bases and J dropped 2; count of bases not matched to a gene: 3.

The chain joins TRBV29-1 to TRBJ1-2; 9 bases are a match to TRBD1. V shed 6 bases, J shed 8 bases, and the junction held 7 bases outside the gene matches. This CDR3 is 12 amino acids long. Germline CDR1 reads SQVTM; CDR2 reads ANQGSEA. The DNA for the CDR3 is TGCAGCGTGGCCCGGACAGGGGACGGCTACACCTTC. This codes for CSVARTGDGYTF.

The chain uses TRBV28 and TRBJ2-3; D unresolved. The CDR3 is made up of 15 amino acids. The V gene's germline CDR1 is MDHEN and CDR2 SYDVKM. The V end was cut by 6 bases, the J end by 2 bases, with 15 bases between. DNA of the CDR3: TGTGCCAGCAGCTTGATTGGGCTTTTCACAGATACGCAGTATTTT. Protein product: CASSLIGLFTDTQYF. The variable domain in full, completed from reference TRBV28 and TRBJ2-3, reads DVKVTQSSRYLVKRTGEKVFLECVQDMDHENMFWYRQDPGLGLRLIYFSYDVKMKEKGDIPEGYSVSREKKERFSLILESASTNQTSMYLCASSLIGLFTDTQYFGPGTRLTVL.

The CDR3 here is CASSSVVRGGYQETQYF. In nucleotides, the CDR3 is TGTGCCAGCAGCAGTGTTGTAAGGGGAGGGTACCAAGAGACCCAGTACTTC. The gene calls are TRBV25-1 and TRBJ2-5; 7 nucleotides line up with TRBD2. The V and J ends lost 6 bases and 0 bases, in that order; junction bases with no gene match: 13. Germline V gene data show CDR1 as MGHDK and CDR2 as SYGVNS. This CDR3 contains 17 residues.

This rearrangement joins TRBV9 to TRBJ2-7; 7 bases map to TRBD2. Looked up from germline, CDR1 is SGDLS and CDR2 is YYNGEE. This CDR3 has 14 residues. The V segment lost 3 bases and the J segment 6 bases; nucleotides outside the gene matches: 9. In nucleotides, the CDR3 is TGTGCCAGCAGCGGGGGGGGTCAAGTGGGCGAGCAGTACTTC. This sequence encodes CASSGGGQVGEQYF.

V and J are TRBV7-2 and TRBJ2-7, with D maybe TRBD1 (5 bases). The CDR3 is 15 amino acids. Trimming shortened V by 1 base and J by 0 bases, and 10 bases separated the two germline ends. CDR1 SGHTA and CDR2 FQGNSA come from the germline V gene. In nucleotides, the CDR3 is TGTGCCAGCAGCTTAGAGGGGCAGAGCTCCTACGAGCAGTACTTC. It yields the protein CASSLEGQSSYEQYF.

This clone was counted a few times. The chain combines TRBV5-6 with TRBJ2-3; TRBD2 matches 11 bases. The CDR3 has 16 residues. Looked up from germline, CDR1 is SGHDT and CDR2 is YYEEEE. Germline trimming cut 2 bases from V and 5 bases from J; bases unmatched to any gene: 7. The CDR3 coding sequence is TGTGCCAGCAGCTTCGGACTAGCGGGCCCACTAGATACGCAGTATTTT. It translates to CASSFGLAGPLDTQYF.

The chain links TRBV7-9 to TRBJ2-1, with 8 bases fitting TRBD1. Trimming removed 5 bases from V and 5 bases from J; junction bases left unmatched: 5. The CDR3 consists of 14 residues. Germline V gene data show CDR1 as SEHNR and CDR2 as FQNEAQ (reference sequence). The CDR3 spells CASSLLDRDNEQFF. The CDR3, as DNA: TGTGCCAGCAGCCTTTTGGACAGGGACAATGAGCAGTTCTTC.

This chain uses TRBV6-5 with TRBJ2-1; tentatively, D is TRBD2 (6 bases). The germline V gene encodes CDR1 MNHEY and CDR2 SVGAGI. This CDR3 has 13 residues. V was shortened by 2 bases and J by 4 bases, with 6 bases between the two germline ends. CDR3 protein: CASSYREYNEQFF. DNA for the CDR3: TGTGCCAGCAGTTACCGGGAGTACAATGAGCAGTTCTTC.

This clone turned up a few times. J is TRBJ1-2 and V is TRBV6-6; 7 positions match TRBD1. Losses at the gene ends were 2 bases for V and 2 bases for J; bases not matched to a gene: 2. The germline V gene encodes CDR1 MNHNY and CDR2 SVGAGI (reference sequence). The CDR3 covers 14 residues. Here the CDR3 DNA reads TGTGCCAGCAGTTACACAGGGGAAAACTATGGCTACACCTTC. It translates to CASSYTGENYGYTF.

A note on this clone: One end of the junction is discordant with germline, which a read error may explain. The CDR3 bases are TGTGCCAGACGACCCCACTATTTAGGCAACTTC. As protein: CARRPHYLGNF. The chain carries TRBV5-4 and TRBJ2-7, with D unresolved. CDR3 size: 11 residues. CDR1 is SGHNT and CDR2 is YYREEE in the germline V gene (reference sequence). The complete variable domain, with remaining parts taken from reference TRBV5-4 and TRBJ2-7, reads ETGVTQSPTHLIKTRGQQVTLRCSSQSGHNTVSWYQQALGQGPQFIFQYYREEENGRGNFPPRFSGLQFPNYSSELNVNALELDDSALYLCARRPHYLGNFGPGTRLTVT.

The chain links TRBV27 to TRBJ2-7; perhaps TRBD1 as D (6 bases). V was cut by 6 bases and J by 7 bases, with 13 bases left in between. Germline V CDR1 and CDR2: MNHEY, SMNVEV (reference sequence). This CDR3 region has 12 residues. The CDR3 reads CASRTGDTEQYF. In DNA, the CDR3 is TGTGCCAGCAGGACAGGCGATACGGAGCAGTACTTC.

The chain carries TRBV4-1 and TRBJ1-2; 10 bases agree with TRBD1. V gave up 2 bases and J gave up 5 bases; unmatched junction bases: 5. The CDR3 extends over 15 amino acids. Looked up from germline, CDR1 is MGHRA and CDR2 is YSYEKL. The DNA for the CDR3 is TGCGCCAGCAGCCAAACCGTGGACAGGGGGTATGGCTACACCTTC. Residues: CASSQTVDRGYGYTF.

This chain connects TRBV4-3 to TRBJ1-2; the D is unclear. Germline CDR1 and CDR2: LGHNA and YSLEER. This CDR3 contains 15 residues. Trimming cost V 0 bases and J 0 bases, with 8 bases left between them. This chain's CDR3 is CASSQETTANYGYTF. CDR3 DNA: TGCGCCAGCAGCCAAGAGACTACAGCTAACTATGGCTACACCTTC.

This rearrangement joins TRBV9 to TRBJ2-7; D is undetermined. The ends were cut back, 4 bases at V and 0 bases at J, with 17 bases in the middle. The CDR3 has 16 amino acids. Germline lookup yields CDR1 SGDLS and CDR2 YYNGEE. The CDR3 region has the DNA TGTGCCAGCAGCCCCAGAGGTGGCTTGGACTCCTACGAGCAGTACTTC. Translating gives CASSPRGGLDSYEQYF.